This TCR beta chain was sequenced for a study of response to subunit inactivated influenza vaccine. Of note for this clonotype: What it recognizes is unknown.

Study-wide results and caveats: The authors proposed limited new T cell recruitment per seasonal influenza vaccination.

V gave up 3 bases and J gave up 8 bases, with 4 bases separating them. This CDR3 comprises 11 residues. TCRdb passed the RT-PCR reads through MiXCR, listing each CDR3 protein once. The table has 450,000 to 550,000 distinct CDR3 sequences, roughly 23% seen once. The material was CD4+ T cells sorted from PBMCs, obtained less than 6 days after vaccination. V is TRBV12-3 or TRBV12-4 and J is TRBJ1-4; D call uncertain. The receptor comes from a man aged 45 to 65 who received an inactivated influenza vaccine. The CDR3 nucleotides read TGTGCCAGCAGTTTGCGGGAAAAACTGTTTTTT. Amino acids: CASSLREKLFF.